This paragraph covers one T cell receptor beta chain sequence. Its antigen remains unknown. Using the 5' RACE reads, TCRdb records one entry per CDR3 protein without DNA. Found here are a few hundred thousand distinct CDR3 sequences; the top ten clones hold just over 2.5%. This sample is drawn from a study of monozygotic twins with inflammatory bowel disease. Whole-study results and caveats: The results supported no single strong signal or clonotype associated with IBD.

The germline CDR1 and CDR2 sequences are SGHRS and YFSETQ. CDR3 length: 17 amino acids. This clonotype was sampled from a human donor with ulcerative colitis or Crohn's disease, or a healthy co-twin of an affected twin (not recorded which). The source material was blood. The chain uses TRBV5-1 and TRBJ2-2; TCRdb names TRBD1, which stays unverified in the absence of DNA. The CDR3 region is CASTPYTGVPNTGELFF.